A single TCR beta chain is shown here with its context. The antigen remains undetermined. This sample stems from a study of a mutant IDH1 vaccine in newly diagnosed glioma. Time point of the sample: week 35, safety follow-up. In the vaccine, a single dose held 300 ug of the mutant IDH1 20-mer peptide, along with topical imiquimod. Sequencing used immunoSEQ multiplex PCR; TCRdb keeps in-frame clones, though not all of them. The repertoire consists of just over 65,000 clones, with roughly 80% occurring once and the leading ten covering over 9.5%. CDR1 and CDR2 from the germline V gene are GTSNPN and SVGIG (reference sequence). This CDR3 has 15 residues. Trimming stripped 3 bases from V and 6 bases from J, with 21 bases between.

The receptor was isolated from a man younger than 35 with glioma. The material was PBMCs, obtained from a glioma patient whose treatment included an IDH1 peptide vaccine. The chain carries TRBV30 and TRBJ2-7; tentatively, D is TRBD1 (6 bases). The CDR3: CAWSENRVRWGEQYF. The CDR3 bases are TGTGCCTGGAGCGAGAACAGGGTTCGGTGGGGCGAGCAGTACTTC.